This T cell receptor beta chain emerged from a study of blood T cell repertoires in COVID-19. Study overall: Acute and convalescent COVID-19 samples came from the United States, Italy and Spain.

The CDR3 length is 13 residues. Looked up from germline, CDR1 is SEHNR and CDR2 is FQNEAQ (reference sequence). V lost 5 bases and J 0 bases, leaving 7 bases between the germline ends. Original processing methods: Quantification of nucleated cells was approximated via reference gene primer amplification. Assay used: immunoSEQ multiplex PCR; TCRdb lists only in-frame clones, some missing. V and J calls and clone size are as listed in that table; D and trimming were resolved from the DNA. The sample contains about 250,000 clones, about nine tenths of which appear only once. The sample comprised peripheral blood. The chain is built from TRBV7-9 and TRBJ1-1, with D unclear. This clonotype was obtained from a woman in her thirties with active or convalescent COVID-19. DNA of the CDR3: TGTGCCAGCAGCACCCCTATGAACACTGAAGCTTTCTTT. This codes for CASSTPMNTEAFF. Full variable domain (missing parts from reference TRBV7-9 and TRBJ1-1): DTGVSQNPRHKITKRGQNVTFRCDPISEHNRLYWYRQTLGQGPEFLTYFQNEAQLEKSRLLSDRFSAERPKGSFSTLEIQRTEQGDSAMYLCASSTPMNTEAFFGQGTRLTVV.